The 25 T cell receptor beta chains in this list originate from one sample, sequenced in a study of blood T cell repertoires in COVID-19. The method was immunoSEQ multiplex PCR; TCRdb's version includes in-frame clones alone and lacks a portion of them. The table includes about 280,000 clones, about 90% detected once. The sequencing sample was made of peripheral blood. These TCRs come from a woman in her thirties who had recovered from COVID-19.

The rearrangement links TRBV7-9 to TRBJ1-6; the match to TRBD1 covers 10 bases. V gave up 3 bases and J gave up 8 bases; unmatched junction bases: 4. CDR1 is SEHNR, CDR2 FQNEAQ, per germline (reference sequence). This CDR3 contains 15 residues. CDR3 loop: CASSFTGTGDSPLHF. The CDR3 DNA is TGTGCCAGCAGCTTTACCGGGACAGGGGATTCACCCCTCCACTTT.

This clone was observed a few times. J is TRBJ1-6 and V is TRBV7-2; D may be TRBD1 (5 bases). Deletions cut 3 bases from V and 4 bases from J, with 13 bases between. The germline V gene has CDR1 SGHTA and CDR2 FQGNSA. This CDR3 contains 16 residues. In DNA, the CDR3 is TGTGCCAGCAGCTTCCGGAGGGGTTTTTATAATTCACCCCTCCACTTT. It translates to CASSFRRGFYNSPLHF.

This clone was counted once. The chain recombines TRBV9 with TRBJ2-5, with 9 bases fitting TRBD2. The germline V gene has CDR1 SGDLS and CDR2 YYNGEE. CDR3 length: 15 residues. Trimming at V came to 0 bases and at J to 5 bases, leaving 5 bases not matched to a gene. The CDR3 is CASSVAGLAVETQYF. DNA for the CDR3: TGTGCCAGCAGCGTAGCGGGACTAGCTGTGGAGACCCAGTACTTC.

The V gene is TRBV27, the J gene TRBJ2-7; perhaps TRBD1 as D (6 bases). Germline V gene lookup returns CDR1 MNHEY and CDR2 SMNVEV (reference sequence). Deletions cut 4 bases from V and 0 bases from J, with 19 bases between. This CDR3 contains 17 residues. CDR3 sequence: CASSSQPATGNSYEQYF. The CDR3 DNA reads as TGTGCCAGCAGTTCCCAACCCGCGACAGGTAACTCCTACGAGCAGTACTTC.

In this sample, this clone turned up once. The rearrangement uses TRBV28 and TRBJ1-1; 7 nucleotides align to TRBD1. This CDR3 has 14 residues. Per the germline V gene, CDR1 is MDHEN and CDR2 is SYDVKM. Unmatched junction bases numbered 7, after V lost 5 bases and J lost 4 bases. The CDR3 spells CASSPGQEPTEAFF. In nucleotides, the CDR3 is TGTGCCAGCAGTCCCGGACAGGAACCCACTGAAGCTTTCTTT.

The chain employs TRBV15 and TRBJ2-1; the D gene is possibly TRBD2 (6 bases). The V end lost 2 bases, the J end lost 6 bases, and 14 bases lay between the germline ends. Germline V lookup: CDR1 LNHNV, CDR2 YYDKDF (reference sequence). This CDR3 comprises 15 residues. CDR3 region: CATSRPLGGANEQFF. The CDR3 nucleotides are TGTGCCACCAGCAGACCCCTCGGCGGGGCCAATGAGCAGTTCTTC.

The chain has TRBV4-1 and TRBJ1-5, with D possibly matching TRBD1 (6 bases). V lost 2 bases and J lost 7, with 15 bases in between. CDR1 and CDR2 (germline): MGHRA, YSYEKL. This CDR3 spans 15 amino acids. CDR3 coding DNA: TGCGCCAGCAGCCAATTTACAGGGACGGTGCAGCCCCAGCATTTT. Translation: CASSQFTGTVQPQHF.

This clone was seen only once. The chain is built from TRBV4-1 and TRBJ2-2, with a possible D match to TRBD1 (5 bases). CDR1 is MGHRA, CDR2 YSYEKL, per germline. Between the trimmed V and J ends, which lost 5 bases and 0 bases, there was a span of 10 bases. This CDR3 is built from 15 residues. The CDR3 region has the DNA TGCGCCAGCAGCGTCGGACATTCGAACACCGGGGAGCTGTTTTTT. This translates into CASSVGHSNTGELFF.

The gene calls are TRBV19 and TRBJ1-1; maybe TRBD1 (5 bases). This CDR3 comprises 14 residues. Between the trimmed V and J ends, which lost 0 bases and 11 bases, there was a span of 16 bases. Per germline, CDR1 LNHDA and CDR2 SQIVND (reference sequence). CDR3 protein: CASSIDSRGGAAFF. The CDR3 nucleotides are TGTGCCAGTAGTATAGATTCTCGTGGAGGGGCTGCTTTCTTT.

The V call is TRBV5-6, the J call TRBJ2-7; 7 bases line up with TRBD1. The CDR3 has 16 amino acids. With V trimmed by 4 bases and J by 0 bases, 10 bases remained unmatched. Germline V gene data show CDR1 as SGHDT and CDR2 as YYEEEE. The CDR3 DNA reads as TGTGCCAGCAGCCAGAATTTGGGACAGAGCTCCTACGAGCAGTACTTC. This codes for CASSQNLGQSSYEQYF.

The chain is built from TRBV4-2 and TRBJ1-1, with TRBD1 matching over 8 bases. J lost 4 bases, V lost 1 base, and 5 bases had no gene match. Germline CDR1 reads LGHNA; CDR2 reads YNFKEQ. This CDR3 region has 15 residues. The CDR3 DNA sequence: TGTGCCAGCAGCCAAGCCGGGGGGACAGGCACTGAAGCTTTCTTT. This codes for CASSQAGGTGTEAFF.

The rearrangement links TRBV3-1 (or the pseudogene TRBV3-2) to TRBJ2-1; D is unclear. The CDR3 loop spans 15 amino acids. CDR1 is LGHDT and CDR2 is YNNKEL in the germline V gene (reference sequence). Trimming removed 4 bases at V and 5 bases at J, with 15 bases between. The CDR3 loop is CASSPWSGRNNEQFF. As DNA, the CDR3 is TGTGCCAGCAGCCCCTGGTCCGGCAGGAACAATGAGCAGTTCTTC.

The sample holds a few counts of this clone. In DNA form, the CDR3 reads TGTGCCAGCAGGATCGGCGAGCAGTACTTC. Encoded protein: CASRIGEQYF. This rearrangement joins TRBV9 to TRBJ2-7; D remains unclear. This CDR3 contains 10 residues. V lost 5 bases to trimming and J lost 6 bases, with 6 bases between them. The germline V gene has CDR1 SGDLS and CDR2 YYNGEE.

This chain joins TRBV28 and TRBJ1-1, with D perhaps matching TRBD1 (5 bases). The CDR3 totals 11 residues. Germline V CDR1 and CDR2: MDHEN, SYDVKM. V was pared by 7 bases and J by 7 bases, with 10 bases between. CDR3 nucleotide sequence: TGTGCCAGCATTTGGGGGGTTGAAGCTTTCTTT. The encoded protein is CASIWGVEAFF.

This clone was recorded only once. The chain links TRBV28 to TRBJ2-2; 8 bases are shared with TRBD2. From germline, CDR1 is MDHEN and CDR2 SYDVKM. The CDR3 is made up of 15 amino acids. V lost 8 bases, J lost 1 base, and 6 bases stayed unmatched. CDR3 nucleotides: TGTGCCAGCTGCAGCCTAGCGGGGAACACCGGGGAGCTGTTTTTT. Its translation is CASCSLAGNTGELFF.

V is TRBV5-4 and J is TRBJ2-2; 12 bases align to TRBD2. Losses at the gene ends were 3 bases for V and 0 bases for J; bases not matched to a gene: 3. From germline, CDR1 is SGHNT and CDR2 YYREEE (reference sequence). The CDR3 has 17 amino acids. The chain's CDR3 is CASSSTSGGPNTGELFF. The CDR3 DNA follows: TGTGCCAGCAGCTCGACTAGCGGGGGACCGAACACCGGGGAGCTGTTTTTT.

V is TRBV7-2 and J is TRBJ2-7, with TRBD2 matching over 8 bases. The CDR3 has 18 residues. V was pared by 1 base and J by 2 bases, with 13 bases of the junction left unmatched. The germline CDR1 and CDR2 sequences are SGHTA and FQGNSA. The CDR3 coding sequence is TGTGCCAGCAGCTTAGACTCTAGCGGGTTAACAAGAACCTACGAGCAGTACTTC. Translated, it gives CASSLDSSGLTRTYEQYF.

The chain carries TRBV27 and TRBJ2-2; possibly TRBD2 for D (6 bases). Germline V gene lookup returns CDR1 MNHEY and CDR2 SMNVEV (reference sequence). The CDR3 covers 16 residues. Deletions cut 0 bases from V and 2 bases from J, with 10 bases between. CDR3 protein: CASSLSGGLNTGELFF. Written as DNA, the CDR3 is TGTGCCAGCAGTTTATCGGGGGGACTCAACACCGGGGAGCTGTTTTTT.

The rearrangement uses TRBV5-1 and TRBJ1-5; TRBD1 matches at 7 bases. Germline CDR1 reads SGHRS; CDR2 reads YFSETQ. CDR3 length: 16 residues. J was trimmed by 0 bases and V by 3 bases; bases with no gene match: 6. The DNA for the CDR3 is TGCGCCAGCAGCTGCCGACAGGGATTTAGCAATCAGCCCCAGCATTTT. Amino acid sequence: CASSCRQGFSNQPQHF.

In its sample, this clone was seen once. The V and J genes are TRBV7-2 and TRBJ2-5; D is uncertain. Germline V gene lookup returns CDR1 SGHTA and CDR2 FQGNSA. CDR3 length: 14 residues. V was pared by 0 bases and J by 3 bases, with 8 bases between. The CDR3 protein is CASSLAATEETQYF. In DNA, the CDR3 is TGTGCCAGCAGCTTAGCGGCCACCGAAGAGACCCAGTACTTC.

This chain links TRBV7-2 with TRBJ2-2, with TRBD1 matching 7 bases. Looked up from germline, CDR1 is SGHTA and CDR2 is FQGNSA. There are 16 residues in the CDR3. V was pared by 5 bases and J by 1 base, with 7 bases of the junction left unmatched. DNA of the CDR3: TGTGCCAGCAGCCCAAGGACAGGAGTGAACACCGGGGAGCTGTTTTTT. It encodes CASSPRTGVNTGELFF.

The chain links TRBV11-2 to TRBJ2-5, with a tentative D call TRBD2 (5 bases). The CDR3 has 16 amino acids. Germline lookup yields CDR1 SGHAT and CDR2 FQNNGV. Trimming took off 1 base at V and 4 bases at J, with 16 bases between the two ends. CDR3 region: CASSLGVGGRGETQYF. As DNA, the CDR3 is TGTGCCAGCAGCTTAGGGGTTGGAGGCAGAGGAGAGACCCAGTACTTC.

The rearrangement uses TRBV5-5 and TRBJ2-7, with TRBD2 matching over 11 bases. Per the germline V gene, CDR1 is SGHKS and CDR2 is YYEKEE (reference sequence). V dropped 0 bases and J dropped 7; count of bases not matched to a gene: 9. CDR3 size: 16 residues. The chain's CDR3 is CASSLASSGGFGEQYF. The CDR3 region has the DNA TGTGCCAGCAGCTTGGCCTCTAGCGGGGGGTTTGGGGAGCAGTACTTC.

This clone occurred a few times. The chain uses TRBV7-6 and TRBJ2-2, with 13 positions matching TRBD2. The germline V gene encodes CDR1 SGHVS and CDR2 FNYEAQ. The CDR3 is 15 amino acids. Unmatched junction bases numbered 2, after V lost 4 bases and J lost 6 bases. CDR3 sequence (DNA): TGTGCCAGCAGCTCCGGGACTAGCGGGGCCGGGGAGCTGTTTTTT. Amino acids: CASSSGTSGAGELFF.

V usage is TRBV24-1 and J usage is TRBJ2-3, with a tentative D call TRBD2 (6 bases). The CDR3 has 13 amino acids. Germline lookup yields CDR1 KGHDR and CDR2 SFDVKD. Trimming shortened V by 9 bases and J by 3 bases, and 12 bases separated the two germline ends. CDR3 protein: CATRDLDTDTQYF. The CDR3 nucleotides are TGTGCCACCCGGGACTTAGATACAGATACGCAGTATTTT.